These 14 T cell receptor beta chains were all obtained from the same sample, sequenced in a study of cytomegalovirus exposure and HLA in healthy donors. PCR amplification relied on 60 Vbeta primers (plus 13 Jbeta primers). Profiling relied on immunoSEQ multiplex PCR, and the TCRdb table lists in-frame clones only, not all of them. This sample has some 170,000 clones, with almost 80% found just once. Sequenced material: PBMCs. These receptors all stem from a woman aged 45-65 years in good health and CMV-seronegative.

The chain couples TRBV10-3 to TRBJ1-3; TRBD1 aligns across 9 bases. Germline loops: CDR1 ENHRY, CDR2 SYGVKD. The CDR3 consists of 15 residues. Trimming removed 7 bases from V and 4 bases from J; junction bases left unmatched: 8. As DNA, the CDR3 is TGTGCCATCACCCCGGGACAGGGACTCGGAAACACCATATATTTT. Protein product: CAITPGQGLGNTIYF.

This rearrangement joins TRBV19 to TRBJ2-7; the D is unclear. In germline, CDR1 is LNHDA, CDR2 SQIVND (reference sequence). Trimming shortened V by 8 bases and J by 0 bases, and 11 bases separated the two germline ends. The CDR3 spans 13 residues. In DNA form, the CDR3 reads TGTGCCAGTCGCCGGTTGAACTCCTACGAGCAGTACTTC. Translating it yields CASRRLNSYEQYF.

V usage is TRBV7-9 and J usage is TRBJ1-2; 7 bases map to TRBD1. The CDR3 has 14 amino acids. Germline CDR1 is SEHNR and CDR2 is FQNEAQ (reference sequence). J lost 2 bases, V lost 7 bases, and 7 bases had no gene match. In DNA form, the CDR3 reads TGTGCCAGCAAGGGGACAGCTTCCAACTATGGCTACACCTTC. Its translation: CASKGTASNYGYTF.

DNA of the CDR3: TGTGCCAGCAGCTTAGCGGACCCAGGGTACACTGAAGCTTTCTTT. Amino acids: CASSLADPGYTEAFF. The chain has TRBV7-2 and TRBJ1-1; possible D gene TRBD1, 5 bases. There are 15 residues in the CDR3. V was clipped by 0 bases and J by 3 bases, with 11 bases between them. The germline gives CDR1 SGHTA, CDR2 FQGNSA.

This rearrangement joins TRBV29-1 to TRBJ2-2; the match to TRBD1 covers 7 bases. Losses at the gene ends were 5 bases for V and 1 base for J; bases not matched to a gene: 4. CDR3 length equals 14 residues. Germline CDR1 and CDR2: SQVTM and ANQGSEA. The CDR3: CSVFDRENTGELFF. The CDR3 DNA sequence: TGCAGCGTTTTCGACAGGGAGAACACCGGGGAGCTGTTTTTT.

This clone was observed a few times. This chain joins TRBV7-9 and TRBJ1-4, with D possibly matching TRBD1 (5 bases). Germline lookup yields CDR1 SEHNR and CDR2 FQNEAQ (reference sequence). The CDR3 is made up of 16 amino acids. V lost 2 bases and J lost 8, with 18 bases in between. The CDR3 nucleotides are TGTGCCAGCAGCTTATTAATTTCAGGGCCTGGAGAAAAACTGTTTTTT. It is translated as CASSLLISGPGEKLFF.

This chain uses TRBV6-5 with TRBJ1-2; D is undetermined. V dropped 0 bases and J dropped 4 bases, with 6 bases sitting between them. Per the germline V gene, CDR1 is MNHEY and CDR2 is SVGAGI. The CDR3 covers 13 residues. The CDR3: CASSYSSSYGYTF. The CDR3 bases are TGTGCCAGCAGTTACTCCTCCAGCTATGGCTACACCTTC.

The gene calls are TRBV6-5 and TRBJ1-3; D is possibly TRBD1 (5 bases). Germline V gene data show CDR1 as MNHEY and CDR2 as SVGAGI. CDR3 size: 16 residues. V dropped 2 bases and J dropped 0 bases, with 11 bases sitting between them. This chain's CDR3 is CASSYDSHNSGNTIYF. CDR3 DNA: TGTGCCAGCAGTTACGACAGCCACAACTCTGGAAACACCATATATTTT.

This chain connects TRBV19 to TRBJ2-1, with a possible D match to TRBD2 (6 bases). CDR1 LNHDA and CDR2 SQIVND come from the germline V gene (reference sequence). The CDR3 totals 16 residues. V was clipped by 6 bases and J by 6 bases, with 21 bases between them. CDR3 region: CASRPPGSITTNEQFF. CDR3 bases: TGTGCCAGTAGACCACCCGGGAGCATAACCACCAATGAGCAGTTCTTC.

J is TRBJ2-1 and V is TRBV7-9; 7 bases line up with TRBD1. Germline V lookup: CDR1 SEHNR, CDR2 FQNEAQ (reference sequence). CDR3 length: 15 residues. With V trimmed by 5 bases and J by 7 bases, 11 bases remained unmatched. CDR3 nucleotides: TGTGCCAGCAGCCTCATACAGGGGTGGAAAAATGAGCAGTTCTTC. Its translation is CASSLIQGWKNEQFF.

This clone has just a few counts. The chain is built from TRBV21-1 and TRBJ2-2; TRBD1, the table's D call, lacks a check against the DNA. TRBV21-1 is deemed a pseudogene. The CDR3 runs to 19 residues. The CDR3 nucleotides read TGTGCCAGCAGCAAACGTCGAGGACAGGGGCGATGGGGCACCGGGGAGCTGTTTTTT. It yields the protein CASSKRRGQGRWGTGELFF.

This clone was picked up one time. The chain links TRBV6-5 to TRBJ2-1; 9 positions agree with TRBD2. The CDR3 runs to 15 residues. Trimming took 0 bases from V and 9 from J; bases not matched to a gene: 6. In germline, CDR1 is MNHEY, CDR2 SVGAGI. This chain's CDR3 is CASSYSREGKGEQFF. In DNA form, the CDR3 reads TGTGCCAGCAGTTACTCGCGGGAGGGTAAGGGTGAGCAGTTCTTC.

Here the CDR3 reads CASSLGQGSFLVAEAFF. DNA of the CDR3: TGCGCCAGCAGCTTAGGACAGGGCTCGTTCTTAGTTGCTGAAGCTTTCTTT. V gene TRBV5-1 combines with J gene TRBJ1-1, with 8 bases fitting TRBD1. Per germline, CDR1 SGHRS and CDR2 YFSETQ. The V segment lost 2 bases and the J segment 6 bases; nucleotides outside the gene matches: 15. The CDR3 covers 17 residues.

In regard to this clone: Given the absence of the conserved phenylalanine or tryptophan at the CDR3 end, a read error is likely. The CDR3 region is CASRFSAGTEAFL. CDR3 sequence (DNA): TGTGCCAGTAGATTCTCCGCGGGCACTGAAGCTTTCTTA. The chain joins TRBV19 to TRBJ1-1; D is unresolved. The germline V gene encodes CDR1 LNHDA and CDR2 SQIVND (reference sequence). Trimming stripped 6 bases from V and 4 bases from J, with 12 bases between. CDR3 size: 13 residues.